These 29 T cell receptor beta chains were all obtained from the same sample, sequenced in a study of shared clonotypes between healthy human individuals. Profiled with immunoSEQ multiplex PCR; TCRdb holds only in-frame clones, not every one. The data hold about 680,000 clones, with around four fifths observed a single time. Sequenced sample: memory CD4+ T cells sorted from blood. The subset: CD45RA-negative fraction. The receptors originated from a woman aged 25 to 39 in good health.

The gene calls are TRBV7-7 and TRBJ2-1; 14 positions agree with TRBD2. From germline, CDR1 is SSHAT and CDR2 FNYEAQ (reference sequence). The V gene end was trimmed by 3 bases and the J gene end by 9 bases; junction bases not matched to a gene: 1. The CDR3 contains 14 residues. CDR3 sequence: CASSLGLAGAEQFF. Written as DNA, the CDR3 is TGTGCCAGCAGCTTGGGACTAGCGGGAGCTGAGCAGTTCTTC.

The count of this clone is one. The chain has TRBV5-1 and TRBJ2-3; D perhaps matches TRBD1 (5 bases). The V gene lost 6 bases and the J gene lost 0 bases, with 17 bases spanning the gap. The CDR3 has 16 amino acids. The germline V gene encodes CDR1 SGHRS and CDR2 YFSETQ. The CDR3 nucleotides are TGCGCCAGCACCGAAGCCCAGGGTCCTAGCACAGATACGCAGTATTTT. Translating gives CASTEAQGPSTDTQYF.

The chain couples TRBV7-8 to TRBJ2-2; D gene uncertain. CDR3 size: 16 residues. Germline V gene data show CDR1 as SGHVS and CDR2 as FQNEAQ. Trimming removed 2 bases from V and 0 bases from J, with 10 bases in between. The CDR3 is CASSLMSSPNTGELFF. CDR3 coding DNA: TGTGCCAGCAGCTTAATGAGCAGCCCGAACACCGGGGAGCTGTTTTTT. The complete variable domain, with remaining parts taken from reference TRBV7-8 and TRBJ2-2, reads GAGVSQSPRYKVAKRGQDVALRCDPISGHVSLFWYQQALGQGPEFLTYFQNEAQLDKSGLPSDRFFAERPEGSVSTLKIQRTQQEDSAVYLCASSLMSSPNTGELFFGEGSRLTVL.

The rearrangement uses TRBV7-9 and TRBJ2-2; 9 nucleotides match TRBD2. Trimming took 5 bases from V and 6 from J; bases not matched to a gene: 7. The CDR3 runs 15 residues. Germline V gene data show CDR1 as SEHNR and CDR2 as FQNEAQ (reference sequence). The CDR3 reads CASSKPGLAPGELFF. The CDR3 region has the DNA TGTGCCAGCAGCAAGCCGGGACTAGCCCCCGGGGAGCTGTTTTTT.

The chain carries TRBV30 and TRBJ2-5; TRBD2 aligns across 7 bases. Unmatched junction bases numbered 13, after V lost 1 base and J lost 11 bases. In germline, CDR1 is GTSNPN, CDR2 SVGIG (reference sequence). The CDR3 is made up of 14 amino acids. The chain's CDR3 is CAWSASAGRLKQYF. In DNA form, the CDR3 reads TGTGCCTGGAGTGCCTCAGCGGGGCGCCTCAAGCAGTACTTC. Looking up the rest from reference TRBV30 and TRBJ2-5 gives the full variable domain: SQTIHQWPATLVQPVGSPLSLECTVEGTSNPNLYWYRQAAGRGLQLLFYSVGIGQISSEVPQNLSASRPQDRQFILSSKKLLLSDSGFYLCAWSASAGRLKQYFGPGTRLLVL.

The J gene is TRBJ1-2, the V gene TRBV6-1; tentative D call: TRBD1 (6 bases). The germline CDR1 and CDR2 sequences are MNHNS and SASEGT. The CDR3 runs to 15 residues. The V end lost 6 bases, the J end lost 0 bases, and 14 bases lay between the germline ends. CDR3 sequence (DNA): TGTGCCAGCAGAAACTGGGGGGACACTAACTATGGCTACACCTTC. It yields the protein CASRNWGDTNYGYTF.

The rearrangement joins TRBV2 to TRBJ2-1; D remains unclear. The V and J ends lost 2 bases and 1 base respectively, with 9 bases between them. In germline, CDR1 is SNHLY, CDR2 FYNNEI. The CDR3 length is 15 residues. The CDR3 here is CASSETETSYNEQFF. The CDR3 nucleotides are TGTGCCAGCAGTGAAACGGAGACTTCCTACAATGAGCAGTTCTTC.

This sequence joins TRBV30 and TRBJ2-7, with D maybe TRBD2 (6 bases). V was shortened by 3 bases and J by 1 base, with 13 bases between the two germline ends. CDR3 length equals 14 residues. Germline V gene lookup returns CDR1 GTSNPN and CDR2 SVGIG (reference sequence). CDR3 DNA: TGTGCCTGGAGACAGTACGGGACTTCCTACGAGCAGTACTTC. The encoded protein is CAWRQYGTSYEQYF.

This clone was counted once. This chain uses TRBV19 with TRBJ2-5; no firm D call. CDR1 and CDR2 (germline): LNHDA, SQIVND (reference sequence). V was pared by 3 bases and J by 5 bases, with 13 bases between. This CDR3 has 14 amino acids. The CDR3 DNA reads TGTGCCAGTAGTATCAGTAACCCGTTTGAGACCCAGTACTTC. This codes for CASSISNPFETQYF. The full variable domain, rest sourced from reference TRBV19 and TRBJ2-5, is DGGITQSPKYLFRKEGQNVTLSCEQNLNHDAMYWYRQDPGQGLRLIYYSQIVNDFQKGDIAEGYSVSREKKESFPLTVTSAQKNPTAFYLCASSISNPFETQYFGPGTRLLVL.

This chain connects TRBV6-1 to TRBJ2-3; D possibly corresponds to TRBD1 (6 bases). The CDR3 loop spans 12 amino acids. V was pared by 6 bases and J by 6 bases, with 10 bases between. Germline V gene data show CDR1 as MNHNS and CDR2 as SASEGT. CDR3 region: CASRQGIDTQYF. CDR3 in DNA: TGTGCCAGCAGACAGGGAATCGATACGCAGTATTTT.

This clone has only a few counts. The chain is built from TRBV10-3 and TRBJ1-5; D ambiguous. V lost 3 bases and J lost 3, with 6 bases in between. In germline, CDR1 is ENHRY, CDR2 SYGVKD. The CDR3 loop spans 13 amino acids. CDR3 in amino acids: CAISEGHNQPQHF. The CDR3 bases are TGTGCCATCAGTGAAGGCCACAATCAGCCCCAGCATTTT.

The chain recombines TRBV30 with TRBJ1-2; 9 bases agree with TRBD1. This CDR3 spans 12 amino acids. The V and J ends lost 2 bases and 11 bases, in that order; junction bases with no gene match: 6. The germline V gene has CDR1 GTSNPN and CDR2 SVGIG (reference sequence). CDR3 in amino acids: CAWSTGTGRYTF. CDR3 DNA sequence: TGTGCCTGGAGTACTGGGACAGGGAGATACACCTTC.

V usage is TRBV7-2 and J usage is TRBJ2-1, with D maybe TRBD2 (6 bases). The CDR3 extends over 15 amino acids. Trimming took 3 bases from V and 6 from J, leaving 15 bases between them. Germline lookup yields CDR1 SGHTA and CDR2 FQGNSA. The CDR3 nucleotides are TGTGCCAGCAGCTTTGGCGGGGCTACCTTCAATGAGCAGTTCTTC. Its protein product is CASSFGGATFNEQFF.

This clone has a single count. CDR3 nucleotide sequence: TGTGCCAGCAGCTCAGGACTAGCGGGAGAATCAGATACGCAGTATTTT. Protein: CASSSGLAGESDTQYF. This chain connects TRBV11-1 to TRBJ2-3; TRBD2 aligns across 13 bases. The germline V gene encodes CDR1 SGHAT and CDR2 FQDESV (reference sequence). CDR3 size: 16 residues. V dropped 4 bases and J dropped 4; count of bases not matched to a gene: 5.

This clone was counted a few times. V gene TRBV4-1 combines with J gene TRBJ2-1, with 9 nucleotides matching TRBD2. The CDR3 runs 19 residues. V was clipped by 1 base and J by 7 bases; unmatched bases: 17. Germline V gene data show CDR1 as MGHRA and CDR2 as YSYEKL. CDR3 nucleotides: TGCGCCAGCAGCCAAGCCCCCGGGACTAGCACCCCATTCGGAAATGAGCAGTTCTTC. Protein: CASSQAPGTSTPFGNEQFF.

The sample holds many counts of this clone. In DNA, the CDR3 is TGTGCCAGCAGCTCACGCTCGATCGCGAGGGATGAGCAGTTCTTC. This gives the protein CASSSRSIARDEQFF. The chain combines TRBV11-1 with TRBJ2-1, with TRBD2 as a possible D gene (5 bases). V dropped 4 bases and J dropped 8 bases, with 18 bases sitting between them. The CDR3 consists of 15 residues. Germline assignment: CDR1 SGHAT and CDR2 FQDESV (reference sequence).

This clone has just one count. This chain connects TRBV27 to TRBJ2-1; 10 nucleotides agree with TRBD2. CDR1 MNHEY and CDR2 SMNVEV come from the germline V gene (reference sequence). CDR3 length: 16 residues. V lost 5 bases and J lost 9; bases outside the gene matches: 13. The CDR3 sequence is CASSGRGAGGPREQFF. The CDR3 DNA sequence: TGTGCCAGCAGTGGCCGTGGAGCGGGAGGGCCGCGTGAGCAGTTCTTC.

The chain links TRBV13 to TRBJ1-5; 8 nucleotides agree with TRBD1. V lost 2 bases and J lost 9; bases outside the gene matches: 18. The CDR3 has 18 residues. Germline V gene sequence: CDR1 PRHDT, CDR2 FYEKMQ (reference sequence). The CDR3 spells CASSLSGGRGRVGMPQHF. The CDR3 region has the DNA TGTGCCAGCAGCTTAAGCGGCGGCAGGGGGCGCGTCGGAATGCCCCAGCATTTT.

This clone was seen repeatedly, ten times or more. This chain connects TRBV6-1 to TRBJ1-1; a possible D gene is TRBD1 (5 bases). The CDR3 loop spans 15 amino acids. The germline CDR1 and CDR2 sequences are MNHNS and SASEGT. V lost 2 bases to trimming and J lost 5 bases, with 15 bases between them. CDR3 nucleotides: TGTGCCAGCAGTGAACCCTGGGCCTGGGGGACTGAAGCTTTCTTT. This gives the protein CASSEPWAWGTEAFF.

V is TRBV7-9 and J is TRBJ2-1, with a weak D call TRBD2 (6 bases). There are 15 residues in the CDR3. V was pared by 4 bases and J by 0 bases, with 10 bases between. Germline assignment: CDR1 SEHNR and CDR2 FQNEAQ (reference sequence). The DNA of the CDR3 is TGTGCCAGCAGCTCTTTAGCGGTCTCCTACAATGAGCAGTTCTTC. Translating gives CASSSLAVSYNEQFF.

V gene TRBV7-2 combines with J gene TRBJ2-7; TRBD2 might be the D (5 bases). Germline assignment: CDR1 SGHTA and CDR2 FQGNSA. Trimming removed 1 base from V and 4 bases from J, with 14 bases in between. There are 15 residues in the CDR3. CDR3 DNA sequence: TGTGCCAGCAGCTTAGATGAGGGAATGGGTTACGAGCAGTACTTC. Its protein is CASSLDEGMGYEQYF.

The J gene is TRBJ1-2, the V gene TRBV10-3; 9 nucleotides match TRBD1. Per germline, CDR1 ENHRY and CDR2 SYGVKD. V shed 10 bases, J shed 5 bases, and the junction held 14 bases outside the gene matches. The length of the CDR3 is 15 residues. The CDR3 region is CATNGRDRDVYGYTF. The CDR3 DNA sequence: TGTGCCACCAACGGGCGGGACAGGGATGTATATGGCTACACCTTC.

This clone showed up just once. Distinct nucleotide sequences in the sample also encode this CDR3. The V and J genes are TRBV5-4 and TRBJ2-5, with 9 bases lining up with TRBD2. The CDR3 sequence is 15 residues long. Trimming removed 0 bases from V and 2 bases from J; junction bases left unmatched: 2. Per the germline V gene, CDR1 is SGHNT and CDR2 is YYREEE (reference sequence). The CDR3, as DNA: TGTGCCAGCAGCTTGGTGCTAGCGGGACAAGAGACCCAGTACTTC. It translates to CASSLVLAGQETQYF.

The chain recombines TRBV19 with TRBJ1-5; D unclear. V gave up 6 bases and J gave up 0 bases, with 6 bases separating them. CDR1 is LNHDA, CDR2 SQIVND, per germline (reference sequence). The CDR3 sequence is 13 residues long. In DNA form, the CDR3 reads TGTGCCAGTAGGGAGTATAGCAATCAGCCCCAGCATTTT. Residues: CASREYSNQPQHF.

About this clone: The same CDR3 is also encoded by other DNA sequences in this sample. The chain couples TRBV7-2 to TRBJ1-5, with no clear D. The germline gives CDR1 SGHTA, CDR2 FQGNSA. The V end was cut by 1 base, the J end by 3 bases, with 10 bases between. CDR3 length equals 15 residues. DNA of the CDR3: TGTGCCAGCAGCTTAGATGTTTTATCCAATCAGCCCCAGCATTTT. This codes for CASSLDVLSNQPQHF.

This clone has only one observation. V and J are TRBV7-3 and TRBJ2-3; D unclear. The CDR3 covers 13 residues. The germline V gene has CDR1 SGHTA and CDR2 FQGTGA. V lost 5 bases to trimming and J lost 2 bases, with 8 bases between them. The CDR3 region has the DNA TGTGCCAGCAGCCCCTGGAACACAGATACGCAGTATTTT. This codes for CASSPWNTDTQYF.

The J gene is TRBJ2-7, the V gene TRBV15, with TRBD1 matching 7 bases. J was trimmed by 4 bases and V by 0 bases; bases with no gene match: 6. Germline V gene data show CDR1 as LNHNV and CDR2 as YYDKDF (reference sequence). The CDR3 totals 15 residues. The CDR3 reads CATSRDSDRAYEQYF. The CDR3 coding sequence is TGTGCCACCAGCAGAGATTCCGACAGGGCTTACGAGCAGTACTTC. Together with reference TRBV15 and TRBJ2-7, the CDR3 gives the full variable domain: DAMVIQNPRYQVTQFGKPVTLSCSQTLNHNVMYWYQQKSSQAPKLLFHYYDKDFNNEADTPDNFQSRRPNTSFCFLDIRSPGLGDTAMYLCATSRDSDRAYEQYFGPGTRLTVT.

This chain joins TRBV19 and TRBJ2-5; D is ambiguous. From germline, CDR1 is LNHDA and CDR2 SQIVND (reference sequence). Trimming took off 8 bases at V and 5 bases at J, with 12 bases between the two ends. The CDR3 sequence is 12 residues long. The CDR3 DNA reads TGTGCCAGTCGCAAAATGGGGGAGACCCAGTACTTC. Translation: CASRKMGETQYF.

This clone has just a few counts. In nucleotides, the CDR3 is TGTGCCAGCAGGACCAGGGGGACTGAAGCTTTCTTT. This gives the protein CASRTRGTEAFF. The chain uses TRBV2 and TRBJ1-1; 7 bases align to TRBD1. The V gene end was trimmed by 6 bases and the J gene end by 5 bases; junction bases not matched to a gene: 3. This CDR3 has 12 residues. Germline CDR1 reads SNHLY; CDR2 reads FYNNEI. The full variable domain, completed using reference TRBV2 and TRBJ1-1, is EPEVTQTPSHQVTQMGQEVILRCVPISNHLYFYWYRQILGQKVEFLVSFYNNEISEKSEIFDDQFSVERPDGSNFTLKIRSTKLEDSAMYFCASRTRGTEAFFGQGTRLTVV.